The rows below give T cell receptor beta chains drawn from one sample of a study of cytomegalovirus exposure and HLA in healthy donors. Generated by immunoSEQ multiplex PCR, the TCRdb table keeps only in-frame clones and is missing some. The repertoire has 85,000 to 95,000 clones, about 63% of them found once; the top ten carry approximately 6%. Sequencing was done on a sample of PBMCs. These TCRs come from a woman aged 25 to 39 in good health and CMV-seronegative. Both conserved end residues are part of each CDR3. D genes are given only for firm matches. Where a row states a size, it is once, few, many or the class of an expanded clone; other rows omit it.

V gene: TRBV4-2; clone size: few; J gene: TRBJ2-1; D gene: TRBD2; CDR3 protein: CASSPGTTYNEQFF; CDR3 DNA: TGTGCCAGCAGCCCTGGGACTACCTACAATGAGCAGTTCTTC
V gene: TRBV6-5; clone size: few; J gene: TRBJ2-3; D gene: .; CDR3 protein: CASSDGGTTDTQYF; CDR3 DNA: TGTGCCAGCAGTGACGGCGGGACCACAGATACGCAGTATTTT
V gene: TRBV7-9; clone size: few; J gene: TRBJ1-1; D gene: .; CDR3 protein: CASSLRENTEAFF; CDR3 DNA: TGTGCCAGCAGCTTACGGGAGAACACTGAAGCTTTCTTT
V gene: TRBV29-1; clone size: few; J gene: TRBJ1-2; D gene: .; CDR3 protein: CSVHRDGYTF; CDR3 DNA: TGCAGCGTTCACAGGGATGGCTACACCTTC
V gene: TRBV29-1; clone size: .; J gene: TRBJ1-2; D gene: .; CDR3 protein: CSVRSQGRDYGYTF; CDR3 DNA: TGCAGCGTTCGGTCTCAGGGGAGGGACTATGGCTACACCTTC
V gene: TRBV6-6; clone size: few; J gene: TRBJ1-2; D gene: TRBD1; CDR3 protein: CASSPGGSDYGYTF; CDR3 DNA: TGTGCCAGCAGTCCAGGGGGCTCGGACTATGGCTACACCTTC
V gene: TRBV6-5; clone size: .; J gene: TRBJ2-2; D gene: TRBD1; CDR3 protein: CASSTGQGGTGELFF; CDR3 DNA: TGTGCCAGCAGTACGGGACAGGGAGGCACCGGGGAGCTGTTTTTT
V gene: TRBV6-1; clone size: .; J gene: TRBJ2-7; D gene: TRBD1; CDR3 protein: CASSVGTGYEQYF; CDR3 DNA: TGTGCCAGCAGTGTTGGGACAGGCTACGAGCAGTACTTC
V gene: TRBV9; clone size: .; J gene: TRBJ2-5; D gene: TRBD2; CDR3 protein: CASSVDVPGLAGEGVGETQYF; CDR3 DNA: TGTGCCAGCAGCGTAGACGTTCCGGGACTAGCGGGAGAGGGGGTAGGAGAGACCCAGTACTTC
V gene: TRBV4-3; clone size: .; J gene: TRBJ2-1; D gene: .; CDR3 protein: CASSQDGTGEAYNEQFF; CDR3 DNA: TGCGCCAGCAGCCAAGATGGAACGGGAGAGGCCTACAATGAGCAGTTCTTC
V gene: TRBV18; clone size: .; J gene: TRBJ2-5; D gene: TRBD1; CDR3 protein: CASSPMGQGQETQYF; CDR3 DNA: TGTGCCAGCTCACCGATGGGACAGGGCCAAGAGACCCAGTACTTC
V gene: TRBV6-5; clone size: .; J gene: TRBJ2-7; D gene: TRBD1; CDR3 protein: CAGSTGQDPFYEQYF; CDR3 DNA: TGTGCCGGCAGTACCGGACAGGACCCTTTCTACGAGCAGTACTTC
V gene: TRBV25-1; clone size: .; J gene: TRBJ1-4; D gene: TRBD1; CDR3 protein: CASNRAGGNEKLFF; CDR3 DNA: TGTGCCAGCAATCGGGCAGGGGGAAATGAAAAACTGTTTTTT
V gene: TRBV5-1; clone size: .; J gene: TRBJ2-5; D gene: TRBD1; CDR3 protein: CASSSQGVQETQYF; CDR3 DNA: TGCGCCAGCAGCTCTCAGGGGGTCCAAGAGACCCAGTACTTC
V gene: TRBV5-4; clone size: .; J gene: TRBJ2-1; D gene: .; CDR3 protein: CASSPASRAAYNEQFF; CDR3 DNA: TGTGCCAGCAGCCCAGCCTCCAGGGCCGCCTACAATGAGCAGTTCTTC
V gene: TRBV6-6; clone size: .; J gene: TRBJ1-6; D gene: .; CDR3 protein: CASSLWGTIYNSPLHF; CDR3 DNA: TGTGCCAGCAGTTTGTGGGGGACTATCTATAATTCACCCCTCCACTTT
V gene: TRBV6-5; clone size: .; J gene: TRBJ1-1; D gene: TRBD1; CDR3 protein: CASSSHQGARGTEAFF; CDR3 DNA: TGTGCCAGCAGTTCACACCAGGGGGCCCGGGGCACTGAAGCTTTCTTT
V gene: TRBV5-4; clone size: few; J gene: TRBJ2-3; D gene: .; CDR3 protein: CAITGMRGGADTQYF; CDR3 DNA: TGTGCCATTACTGGGATGCGGGGCGGGGCAGATACGCAGTATTTT
V gene: TRBV27; clone size: .; J gene: TRBJ1-1; D gene: TRBD1; CDR3 protein: CASSSVRQGRTEAFF; CDR3 DNA: TGTGCCAGCAGTTCCGTCCGACAGGGTAGAACTGAAGCTTTCTTT
V gene: TRBV9; clone size: .; J gene: TRBJ2-1; D gene: TRBD2; CDR3 protein: CASSGRLAGRGEQFF; CDR3 DNA: TGTGCCAGCAGCGGGAGACTAGCGGGGAGGGGTGAGCAGTTCTTC
V gene: TRBV10-1; clone size: .; J gene: TRBJ1-1; D gene: .; CDR3 protein: CASSRRGNTEAFF; CDR3 DNA: TGCGCCAGCAGTAGGAGAGGAAACACTGAAGCTTTCTTT
V gene: TRBV11-2; clone size: few; J gene: TRBJ1-3; D gene: TRBD1; CDR3 protein: CASSKGAYGNTIYF; CDR3 DNA: TGTGCCAGCAGCAAGGGGGCCTATGGAAACACCATATATTTT
V gene: TRBV7-2; clone size: .; J gene: TRBJ1-1; D gene: TRBD1; CDR3 protein: CASSRDRGRAFF; CDR3 DNA: TGTGCCAGCAGCCGGGACAGGGGAAGAGCTTTCTTT
V gene: TRBV10-3; clone size: .; J gene: TRBJ1-1; D gene: .; CDR3 protein: CAISEGQGNTEAFF; CDR3 DNA: TGTGCCATCAGTGAGGGACAAGGGAACACTGAAGCTTTCTTT
V gene: TRBV4-3; clone size: .; J gene: TRBJ2-7; D gene: TRBD1; CDR3 protein: CASSQEWTGGLYEQYF; CDR3 DNA: TGCGCCAGCAGCCAAGAGTGGACAGGGGGCCTCTACGAGCAGTACTTC
V gene: TRBV6-1; clone size: few; J gene: TRBJ2-1; D gene: TRBD1; CDR3 protein: CASDRDRGVWNEQFF; CDR3 DNA: TGTGCCAGCGACCGGGACAGGGGGGTTTGGAATGAGCAGTTCTTC
V gene: TRBV7-2; clone size: .; J gene: TRBJ2-7; D gene: TRBD2; CDR3 protein: CASSLASGGSYEQYF; CDR3 DNA: TGTGCCAGCAGCTTAGCCAGCGGGGGTTCCTACGAGCAGTACTTC
V gene: TRBV27; clone size: few; J gene: TRBJ1-1; D gene: .; CDR3 protein: CASSFAGTEAFF; CDR3 DNA: TGTGCCAGCAGTTTCGCCGGGACTGAAGCTTTCTTT
V gene: TRBV28; clone size: .; J gene: TRBJ2-5; D gene: TRBD1; CDR3 protein: CASSPVVRGLRETQYF; CDR3 DNA: TGTGCCAGCAGTCCGGTGGTCAGGGGGCTAAGGGAGACCCAGTACTTC
V gene: TRBV5-6; clone size: .; J gene: TRBJ1-2; D gene: TRBD1; CDR3 protein: CASSLWDRVVNGYTF; CDR3 DNA: TGTGCCAGCAGCTTGTGGGACAGGGTAGTTAATGGCTACACCTTC
V gene: TRBV7-2; clone size: .; J gene: TRBJ2-3; D gene: TRBD2; CDR3 protein: CASRPSSGSHRTDTQYF; CDR3 DNA: TGTGCCAGCAGGCCATCTAGCGGCTCCCACCGCACAGATACGCAGTATTTT
V gene: TRBV7-2; clone size: .; J gene: TRBJ2-1; D gene: TRBD2; CDR3 protein: CASSLKAGGPQNEQFF; CDR3 DNA: TGTGCCAGCAGCTTAAAGGCGGGAGGGCCGCAGAATGAGCAGTTCTTC
V gene: TRBV9; clone size: .; J gene: TRBJ1-2; D gene: .; CDR3 protein: CASSVDSNYGYTF; CDR3 DNA: TGTGCCAGCAGCGTAGACAGTAACTATGGCTACACCTTC
V gene: TRBV9; clone size: .; J gene: TRBJ2-7; D gene: .; CDR3 protein: CASSRGAEQYF; CDR3 DNA: TGTGCCAGCAGCCGGGGAGCCGAGCAGTACTTC
V gene: TRBV29-1; clone size: few; J gene: TRBJ2-5; D gene: .; CDR3 protein: CSVADSQETQYF; CDR3 DNA: TGCAGCGTCGCGGACTCGCAAGAGACCCAGTACTTC
V gene: TRBV6-1; clone size: .; J gene: TRBJ1-1; D gene: .; CDR3 protein: CASRDTMNTEAFF; CDR3 DNA: TGTGCCAGCAGGGATACTATGAACACTGAAGCTTTCTTT
V gene: TRBV9; clone size: .; J gene: TRBJ1-5; D gene: .; CDR3 protein: CASSWGPAYSNQPQHF; CDR3 DNA: TGTGCCAGCAGTTGGGGGCCAGCCTATAGCAATCAGCCCCAGCATTTT